The rows below give T cell receptor beta chains drawn from one sample of a study of blood T cell repertoires in COVID-19. Clones were read by immunoSEQ multiplex PCR, and TCRdb kept only the in-frame ones, dropping some. The top ten clones hold about 2.3% of a sample with about 390,000 clones, 87% of them seen once. The sequenced sample consisted of peripheral blood. These receptors came from a woman aged 55-69 years with COVID-19, enrolled during active disease. CDR3s include the opening cysteine and the closing phenylalanine or tryptophan. The order of the fields is CDR3 length, D gene, V gene, J gene, clone size, CDR3 protein, CDR3 DNA. A D gene is named only where the DNA matches it firmly. Size is stated for part of the rows, as once, few or many counts, or as a class when the clone is expanded.

16	NA	TRBV2	TRBJ2-7	NA	CASSEALTEASYEQYF	TGTGCCAGCAGTGAAGCGCTGACAGAGGCATCCTACGAGCAGTACTTC
16	NA	TRBV6-2/TRBV6-3	TRBJ2-7	NA	CASSSYTTPGSYEQYF	TGTGCCAGCAGTTCCTACACTACCCCGGGCTCCTACGAGCAGTACTTC
14	TRBD1	TRBV5-8	TRBJ1-4	few	CASSLWTGEVELFF	TGTGCCAGCAGCCTCTGGACAGGGGAGGTTGAACTGTTTTTT
15	NA	TRBV5-1	TRBJ2-7	NA	CASSWGPSDNYEQYF	TGCGCCAGCAGCTGGGGTCCCTCGGACAACTACGAGCAGTACTTC
14	NA	TRBV19	TRBJ1-2	NA	CASSIEGTRYGYTF	TGTGCCAGTAGTATTGAGGGGACACGCTATGGCTACACCTTC
14	TRBD1	TRBV10-1	TRBJ2-1	NA	CASSESPRGNEQFF	TGCGCCAGCAGTGAGAGTCCCAGGGGGAATGAGCAGTTCTTC
15	NA	TRBV28	TRBJ2-2	NA	CASTVPTGNTGELFF	TGTGCCAGCACCGTACCTACAGGGAACACCGGGGAGCTGTTTTTT
17	NA	TRBV6-2/TRBV6-3	TRBJ2-5	NA	CASSYEPRMAPRETQYF	TGTGCCAGCAGTTACGAGCCTCGTATGGCCCCGCGGGAGACCCAGTACTTC
12	NA	TRBV3-1/TRBV3-2	TRBJ1-1	NA	CASSQVGVAAFF	TGTGCCAGCAGCCAAGTGGGCGTTGCGGCTTTCTTT
16	TRBD1	TRBV3-1/TRBV3-2	TRBJ1-1	NA	CASSSRRTGASTEAFF	TGTGCCAGCAGCTCCAGACGGACAGGGGCCTCCACTGAAGCTTTCTTT
17	TRBD1	TRBV19	TRBJ2-7	NA	CASSIYVGTGSSYEQYF	TGTGCCAGTAGTATCTACGTCGGGACAGGGAGCTCCTACGAGCAGTACTTC
12	NA	TRBV6-5	TRBJ1-2	NA	CASSPGYQGYTF	TGTGCCAGCAGCCCAGGGTACCAAGGCTACACCTTC
16	NA	TRBV19	TRBJ1-2	NA	CATQGGGQPFYYGYTF	TGTGCCACCCAAGGCGGGGGCCAGCCTTTTTACTATGGCTACACCTTC
15	TRBD1	TRBV6-5	TRBJ2-2	NA	CASSRRQGGAGELFF	TGTGCCAGCAGTCGCCGACAGGGGGGGGCCGGGGAGCTGTTTTTT
15	TRBD2	TRBV5-1	TRBJ2-5	NA	CASSFLAGGQETQYF	TGCGCCAGCAGCTTTCTAGCGGGGGGGCAAGAGACCCAGTACTTC
14	TRBD1	TRBV15	TRBJ1-1	NA	CATSRSGTGLVAFF	TGTGCCACCAGCAGATCCGGGACAGGGCTGGTGGCTTTCTTT
14	TRBD1	TRBV10-2	TRBJ1-1	NA	CASSLQGAPTEAFF	TGCGCCAGCAGTTTACAGGGGGCGCCCACTGAAGCTTTCTTT
19	TRBD2	TRBV4-1	TRBJ2-3	NA	CASSQDRKRASGYTDTQYF	TGCGCCAGCAGCCAAGATAGGAAGAGGGCTAGCGGATACACAGATACGCAGTATTTT
12	TRBD1	TRBV30	TRBJ2-5	NA	CAWTTGERAQYF	TGTGCCTGGACCACAGGGGAGAGGGCCCAGTACTTC
16	TRBD1	TRBV23-1	TRBJ1-4	NA	CASSQSPGQANEKLFF	TGCGCCAGCAGTCAATCGCCGGGACAGGCAAATGAAAAACTGTTTTTT
15	NA	TRBV9	TRBJ1-4	NA	CASSGNRATNEKLFF	TGTGCCAGCAGCGGAAACAGGGCGACTAATGAAAAACTGTTTTTT
14	NA	TRBV3-1/TRBV3-2	TRBJ1-2	NA	CASSQVTENYGYTF	TGTGCCAGCAGCCAGGTGACAGAGAACTATGGCTACACCTTC
16	NA	TRBV4-1	TRBJ1-2	NA	CASSQGNPTHTPGYTF	TGCGCCAGCAGCCAAGGAAATCCCACGCACACGCCCGGCTACACCTTC
18	TRBD2	TRBV5-1	TRBJ2-2	NA	CASSPGTSGGRNTGELFF	TGCGCCAGCAGCCCCGGGACTAGCGGGGGGCGGAACACCGGGGAGCTGTTTTTT
14	NA	TRBV6-5	TRBJ1-2	NA	CASSRNDRNYGYTF	TGTGCCAGCAGTCGAAATGACAGGAACTATGGCTACACCTTC
15	TRBD1	TRBV7-9	TRBJ1-2	NA	CASSGGTGKDYGYTF	TGTGCCAGCAGCGGGGGGACAGGGAAGGATTATGGCTACACCTTC
14	TRBD1	TRBV9	TRBJ1-3	once	CASSVTGGADTIYF	TGTGCCAGCAGCGTCACAGGGGGCGCGGACACCATATATTTT
10	NA	TRBV12-3/TRBV12-4	TRBJ1-2	NA	CASSLGLYTF	TGTGCCAGCAGTTTAGGTCTCTACACCTTC
16	NA	TRBV6-6	TRBJ1-5	many	CASSYSNRGGNQPQHF	TGTGCCAGCAGTTACTCGAATAGGGGCGGCAATCAGCCCCAGCATTTT
13	TRBD1	TRBV12-3/TRBV12-4	TRBJ2-7	NA	CASSLSGGYEQYF	TGTGCCAGCAGTTTGTCAGGGGGCTACGAGCAGTACTTC
17	TRBD1	TRBV5-1	TRBJ2-5	NA	CASSLSRRDRGQETQYF	TGCGCCAGCAGCTTGAGTAGGCGGGACAGGGGTCAAGAGACCCAGTACTTC
15	NA	TRBV5-1	TRBJ1-1	NA	CASSPWEHMNTEAFF	TGCGCCAGCAGCCCCTGGGAGCACATGAACACTGAAGCTTTCTTT
16	TRBD1	TRBV11-1	TRBJ2-5	few	CASSFGQGPFQETQYF	TGTGCCAGCAGCTTCGGACAGGGGCCCTTCCAAGAGACCCAGTACTTC
15	NA	TRBV19	TRBJ1-5	NA	CASSSFGGSNQPQHF	TGTGCCAGTAGTTCCTTCGGGGGAAGCAATCAGCCCCAGCATTTT
14	NA	TRBV28	TRBJ2-7	NA	CASSYSDFPVEQYF	TGTGCCAGCAGCTACTCGGACTTCCCCGTCGAGCAGTACTTC